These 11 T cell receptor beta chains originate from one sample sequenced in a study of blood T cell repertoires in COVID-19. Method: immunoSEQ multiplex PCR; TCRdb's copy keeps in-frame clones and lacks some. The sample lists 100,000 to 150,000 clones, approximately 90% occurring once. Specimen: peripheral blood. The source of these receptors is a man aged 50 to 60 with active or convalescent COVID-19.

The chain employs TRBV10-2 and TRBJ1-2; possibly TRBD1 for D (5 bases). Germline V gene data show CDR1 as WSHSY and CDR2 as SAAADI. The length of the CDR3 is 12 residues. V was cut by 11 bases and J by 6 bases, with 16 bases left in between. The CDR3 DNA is TGCGCCGGGACTGGAGGCGCTGATGGCTACACCTTC. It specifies CAGTGGADGYTF.

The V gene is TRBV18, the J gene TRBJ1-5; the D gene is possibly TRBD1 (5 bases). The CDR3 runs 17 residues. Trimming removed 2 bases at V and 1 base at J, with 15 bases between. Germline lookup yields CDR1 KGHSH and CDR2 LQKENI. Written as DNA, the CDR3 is TGTGCCAGCTCACCAGAGGAGGGGTTTACGAGCAATCAGCCCCAGCATTTT. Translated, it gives CASSPEEGFTSNQPQHF.

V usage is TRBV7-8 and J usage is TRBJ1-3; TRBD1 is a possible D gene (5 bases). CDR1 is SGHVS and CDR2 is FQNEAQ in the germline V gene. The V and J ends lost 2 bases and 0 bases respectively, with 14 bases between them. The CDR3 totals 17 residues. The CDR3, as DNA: TGTGCCAGCAGCTTAAACGCGGGGCAAAGCTCTGGAAACACCATATATTTT. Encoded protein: CASSLNAGQSSGNTIYF.

The CDR3 DNA reads as TGCGCCAGCAGCTTGAACAAAGGACAGGGGGCCACTGAAGCTTTCTTT. Translating gives CASSLNKGQGATEAFF. V usage is TRBV5-1 and J usage is TRBJ1-1; 11 positions match TRBD1. The CDR3 loop spans 16 amino acids. Germline CDR1 and CDR2: SGHRS and YFSETQ. V was pared by 1 base and J by 4 bases, with 6 bases of the junction left unmatched.

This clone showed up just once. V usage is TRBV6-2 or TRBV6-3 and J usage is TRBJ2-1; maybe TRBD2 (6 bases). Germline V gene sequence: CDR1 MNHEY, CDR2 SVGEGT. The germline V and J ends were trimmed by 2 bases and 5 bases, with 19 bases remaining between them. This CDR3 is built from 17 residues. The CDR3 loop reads CASSYPLGLASHNEQFF. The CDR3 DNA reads TGTGCCAGCAGTTACCCCCTCGGGCTAGCGAGCCACAATGAGCAGTTCTTC.

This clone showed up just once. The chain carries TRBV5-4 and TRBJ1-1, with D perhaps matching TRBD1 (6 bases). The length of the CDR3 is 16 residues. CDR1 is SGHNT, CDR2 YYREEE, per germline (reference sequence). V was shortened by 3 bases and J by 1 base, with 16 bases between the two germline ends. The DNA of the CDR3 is TGTGCCAGCAGCTGGCCGGCAGGGGCCTCGAACACTGAAGCTTTCTTT. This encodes CASSWPAGASNTEAFF.

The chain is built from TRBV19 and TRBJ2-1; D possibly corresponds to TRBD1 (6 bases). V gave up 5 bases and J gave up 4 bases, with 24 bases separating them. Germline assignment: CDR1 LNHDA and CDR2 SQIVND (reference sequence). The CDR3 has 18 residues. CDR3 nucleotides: TGTGCCAGTAGTGGGTTAGGGGTACGTCGACAGGTATACAATGAGCAGTTCTTC. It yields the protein CASSGLGVRRQVYNEQFF.

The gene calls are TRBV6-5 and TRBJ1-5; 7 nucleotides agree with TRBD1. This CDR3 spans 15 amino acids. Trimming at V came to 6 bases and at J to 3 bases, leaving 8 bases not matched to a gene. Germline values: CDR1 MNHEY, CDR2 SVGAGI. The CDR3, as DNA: TGTGCCAGCAGGGTCACAGGGGACTCCAATCAGCCCCAGCATTTT. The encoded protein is CASRVTGDSNQPQHF.

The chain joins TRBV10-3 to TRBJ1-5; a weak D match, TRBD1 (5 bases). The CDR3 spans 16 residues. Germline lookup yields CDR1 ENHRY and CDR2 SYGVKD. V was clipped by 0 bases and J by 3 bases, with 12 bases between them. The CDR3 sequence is CAISESGGDFNQPQHF. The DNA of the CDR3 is TGTGCCATCAGTGAGTCGGGGGGGGACTTCAATCAGCCCCAGCATTTT.

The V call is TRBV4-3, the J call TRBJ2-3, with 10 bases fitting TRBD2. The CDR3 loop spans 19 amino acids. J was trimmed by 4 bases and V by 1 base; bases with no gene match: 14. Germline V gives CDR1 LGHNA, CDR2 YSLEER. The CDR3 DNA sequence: TGCGCCAGCAGCCAAGCGGCGGTAGCGGGGGGCCTCTCTGCAGATACGCAGTATTTT. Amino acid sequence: CASSQAAVAGGLSADTQYF.

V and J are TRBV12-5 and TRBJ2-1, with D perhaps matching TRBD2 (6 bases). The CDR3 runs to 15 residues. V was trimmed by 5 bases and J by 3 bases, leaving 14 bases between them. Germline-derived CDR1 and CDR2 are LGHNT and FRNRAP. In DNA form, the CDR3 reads TGTGCTAGTGGTCCAGAGGGAGCGGGCTACAATGAGCAGTTCTTC. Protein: CASGPEGAGYNEQFF.